These 26 T cell receptor beta chains came from one sample sequenced in a study of CD8+ T cells in alopecia areata. As to treatment: oral pan-JAK inhibitor, 5-10 mg twice daily. It was cDNA, reverse transcribed from extracted RNA, that served as the sequencing template. Repertoires were generated with immunoSEQ multiplex PCR, while TCRdb's copy carries only in-frame clones and drops some. The sample yields roughly 200,000 clones, about 53% seen once. Sequences were derived from CD8+ T cells sorted from blood, sampled at week 24, from a patient treated with tofacitinib. Source of these receptors: a human donor with alopecia areata.

The chain uses TRBV11-2 and TRBJ2-3, with D unclear. This CDR3 is 13 amino acids long. CDR1 is SGHAT and CDR2 is FQNNGV in the germline V gene. Trimming left V 0 bases short and J 4 bases short, with 5 bases between. CDR3 in DNA: TGTGCCAGCAGCTTAGAAGTAGCAGATACGCAGTATTTT. The encoded protein is CASSLEVADTQYF.

The chain recombines TRBV29-1 with TRBJ2-7, with 8 positions matching TRBD1. Germline CDR1 and CDR2: SQVTM and ANQGSEA. This CDR3 has 13 amino acids. V lost 4 bases to trimming and J lost 5 bases; unmatched junction nucleotides: 7. The CDR3 DNA reads as TGCAGCGTTGTTGAACAGGGGGACCACGAGCAGTACTTC. This encodes CSVVEQGDHEQYF.

The rearrangement links TRBV27 to TRBJ2-7; 8 bases align to TRBD1. V shed 3 bases, J shed 0 bases, and the junction held 1 base outside the gene matches. Germline values: CDR1 MNHEY, CDR2 SMNVEV (reference sequence). This CDR3 is built from 14 residues. The CDR3 region has the DNA TGTGCCAGCAGTTTCGGGACAGGCTCCTACGAGCAGTACTTC. It codes for CASSFGTGSYEQYF.

The V and J genes are TRBV4-1 and TRBJ1-1; D is uncertain. Looked up from germline, CDR1 is MGHRA and CDR2 is YSYEKL. The V gene lost 0 bases and the J gene lost 7 bases, with 12 bases spanning the gap. The CDR3 sequence is 14 residues long. CDR3: CASSQDYLRGEAFF. In DNA, the CDR3 is TGCGCCAGCAGCCAAGATTACTTAAGAGGTGAAGCTTTCTTT.

The gene calls are TRBV13 and TRBJ1-1; D not certain. CDR1 and CDR2 from the germline V gene are PRHDT and FYEKMQ (reference sequence). V was pared by 3 bases and J by 0 bases, with 11 bases between. The CDR3 extends over 15 amino acids. The CDR3 is CASSFSQRVNTEAFF. The CDR3 DNA sequence: TGTGCCAGCAGCTTCTCACAGAGAGTGAACACTGAAGCTTTCTTT.

The rearrangement joins TRBV30 to TRBJ1-1, with 11 bases matching TRBD1. Germline CDR1 GTSNPN, CDR2 SVGIG (reference sequence). The CDR3 contains 16 residues. With V trimmed by 4 bases and J by 0 bases, 7 bases remained unmatched. The CDR3 region has the DNA TGTGCCTGGAATTTGGGACAGGGGGTCATGAACACTGAAGCTTTCTTT. As protein: CAWNLGQGVMNTEAFF.

The chain joins TRBV30 to TRBJ2-7, with D possibly matching TRBD2 (5 bases). Germline V gene data show CDR1 as GTSNPN and CDR2 as SVGIG (reference sequence). There are 11 residues in the CDR3. The ends were cut back, 8 bases at V and 4 bases at J, with 12 bases in the middle. CDR3: CAAAPGYEQYF. CDR3 in DNA: TGTGCCGCAGCCCCGGGATACGAGCAGTACTTC.

This rearrangement joins TRBV7-9 to TRBJ2-3; the D gene is possibly TRBD1 (5 bases). V was shortened by 2 bases and J by 4 bases, with 10 bases between the two germline ends. This CDR3 region has 14 residues. Per the germline V gene, CDR1 is SEHNR and CDR2 is FQNEAQ (reference sequence). For the CDR3, the DNA is TGTGCCAGCAGCTTAAGGCAGGGTGCAGATACGCAGTATTTT. Translating it yields CASSLRQGADTQYF.

In its sample, this clone was seen a few times. The CDR3 region has the DNA TGCAGCGTTGGTGAAGGCAGTCAGCCCCAGCATTTT. Translated, it gives CSVGEGSQPQHF. The rearrangement uses TRBV29-1 and TRBJ1-5; D gene ambiguous. Germline assignment: CDR1 SQVTM and CDR2 ANQGSEA. This CDR3 region has 12 residues. Trimming took off 4 bases at V and 6 bases at J, with 10 bases between the two ends.

This clone was seen a handful of times. The chain combines TRBV5-1 with TRBJ2-1; TRBD1 aligns across 9 bases. Germline values: CDR1 SGHRS, CDR2 YFSETQ. J lost 5 bases, V lost 4 bases, and 4 bases had no gene match. CDR3 length: 14 amino acids. The CDR3 DNA reads as TGCGCCAGCAGCAAGGACAGGGGAGACAATGAGCAGTTCTTC. Protein sequence: CASSKDRGDNEQFF.

The chain is built from TRBV2 and TRBJ2-1, with TRBD1 identical over 9 bases. Trimming removed 5 bases from V and 7 bases from J; junction bases left unmatched: 6. The CDR3 has 14 residues. Germline values: CDR1 SNHLY, CDR2 FYNNEI. The CDR3 sequence is CASSSTGGWNEQFF. The CDR3 DNA reads TGTGCCAGCAGTTCCACAGGGGGCTGGAATGAGCAGTTCTTC. The full variable domain, with the rest looked up from reference TRBV2 and TRBJ2-1, is EPEVTQTPSHQVTQMGQEVILRCVPISNHLYFYWYRQILGQKVEFLVSFYNNEISEKSEIFDDQFSVERPDGSNFTLKIRSTKLEDSAMYFCASSSTGGWNEQFFGPGTRLTVL.

The chain recombines TRBV5-6 with TRBJ2-1, with a weak D call TRBD1 (6 bases). Between the trimmed V and J ends, which lost 4 bases and 1 base, there was a span of 12 bases. The V gene's germline CDR1 is SGHDT and CDR2 YYEEEE. The CDR3 loop spans 15 amino acids. CDR3 in amino acids: CASSPDRFSYNEQFF. CDR3 DNA sequence: TGTGCCAGCAGCCCCGACAGGTTTTCCTACAATGAGCAGTTCTTC.

This clone was counted a few times. The chain is built from TRBV2 and TRBJ1-2; 10 nucleotides line up with TRBD1. The V and J ends lost 7 bases and 4 bases, in that order; junction bases with no gene match: 6. CDR1 is SNHLY, CDR2 FYNNEI, per germline. CDR3 length: 14 residues. Written as DNA, the CDR3 is TGTGCCAGCACCGGGACAGGGGAATCCTATGGCTACACCTTC. Amino acid sequence: CASTGTGESYGYTF.

The chain recombines TRBV6-6 with TRBJ2-7; D not certain. Trimming cost V 9 bases and J 5 bases, with 14 bases left between them. The CDR3 length is 12 residues. Germline V gene lookup returns CDR1 MNHNY and CDR2 SVGAGI (reference sequence). The CDR3 protein is CASSQPGNEQYF. CDR3 nucleotides: TGTGCCAGTTCCCAACCGGGCAACGAGCAGTACTTC.

This clone has more than one count but fewer than ten. The rearrangement links TRBV10-3 to TRBJ2-7; D ambiguous. The CDR3 extends over 12 amino acids. V was pared by 3 bases and J by 3 bases, with 6 bases between. Germline V lookup: CDR1 ENHRY, CDR2 SYGVKD. This CDR3 reads CAISDRIYEQYF. The CDR3 nucleotides read TGTGCCATCAGTGACAGGATCTACGAGCAGTACTTC.

This clone was counted once. This chain uses TRBV11-2 with TRBJ1-1; TRBD1 aligns across 7 bases. The trim removed 5 bases at V and 0 bases at J, leaving 6 bases unmatched. The CDR3 contains 15 residues. Germline V gives CDR1 SGHAT, CDR2 FQNNGV. The CDR3 protein is CASSKDRRMNTEAFF. DNA of the CDR3: TGTGCCAGCAGCAAGGACAGGCGGATGAACACTGAAGCTTTCTTT.

This clone appeared a few times. The J gene is TRBJ1-2, the V gene TRBV10-3; a possible D gene is TRBD1 (5 bases). Germline CDR1 is ENHRY and CDR2 is SYGVKD. The CDR3 is 15 residues long. V was pared by 7 bases and J by 3 bases, with 18 bases between. Here the CDR3 DNA reads TGTGCCATCAATCCGGACAACGCCATGGACTATGGCTACACCTTC. Translating gives CAINPDNAMDYGYTF.

The chain carries TRBV2 and TRBJ2-3; D uncertain. The CDR3 length is 13 residues. Germline-derived CDR1 and CDR2 are SNHLY and FYNNEI. V shed 0 bases and J shed 8 bases, with 9 bases lying between them. CDR3 sequence: CASSEARRGTQYF. The CDR3 DNA is TGTGCCAGCAGTGAAGCGCGGCGAGGTACGCAGTATTTT.

This chain joins TRBV15 and TRBJ2-1, with D perhaps TRBD2 (7 bases). V was trimmed by 5 bases and J by 6 bases, leaving 20 bases between them. Germline CDR1 and CDR2: LNHNV and YYDKDF (reference sequence). The CDR3 has 16 residues. The DNA for the CDR3 is TGTGCCACCAGCCCTAGACCAGGGGAGGGGTCCAATGAGCAGTTCTTC. The encoded protein is CATSPRPGEGSNEQFF.

This chain links TRBV7-9 with TRBJ2-7; tentatively, D is TRBD1 (5 bases). Trimming cost V 1 base and J 3 bases, with 7 bases left between them. CDR1 and CDR2 (germline): SEHNR, FQNEAQ (reference sequence). The CDR3 is made up of 13 amino acids. DNA of the CDR3: TGTGCCAGCAGCTTAGGCAGGGTCTACGAGCAGTACTTC. Encoded protein: CASSLGRVYEQYF.

The chain uses TRBV5-1 and TRBJ1-1, with D possibly matching TRBD1 (6 bases). This CDR3 is built from 13 residues. CDR1 and CDR2 from the germline V gene are SGHRS and YFSETQ. V was pared by 4 bases and J by 1 base, with 8 bases between. The CDR3, as DNA: TGCGCCAGCAGCGGGACACAGAACACTGAAGCTTTCTTT. Amino acids: CASSGTQNTEAFF. The full variable domain, its missing parts supplied by reference TRBV5-1 and TRBJ1-1, is KAGVTQTPRYLIKTRGQQVTLSCSPISGHRSVSWYQQTPGQGLQFLFEYFSETQRNKGNFPGRFSGRQFSNSRSEMNVSTLELGDSALYLCASSGTQNTEAFFGQGTRLTVV.

This clone was observed a handful of times. CDR3 sequence: CASSQVGDNEQFF. The CDR3 DNA reads TGCGCCAGCAGCCAAGTCGGTGACAATGAGCAGTTCTTC. The chain has TRBV4-3 and TRBJ2-1; no definite D call. Trimming removed 1 base at V and 5 bases at J, with 6 bases between. From germline, CDR1 is LGHNA and CDR2 YSLEER. The CDR3 extends over 13 amino acids.

The chain links TRBV27 to TRBJ1-2; no clear D. This CDR3 contains 13 residues. In germline, CDR1 is MNHEY, CDR2 SMNVEV (reference sequence). With 6 bases removed from V and 7 bases from J, the gap between germline ends came to 15 bases. The CDR3 region has the DNA TGTGCCAGCAGCCCTAATTCAATTATTGGCTACACCTTC. Its translation is CASSPNSIIGYTF.

This chain links TRBV5-5 with TRBJ1-2; D perhaps matches TRBD1 (6 bases). Germline V CDR1 and CDR2: SGHKS, YYEKEE (reference sequence). This CDR3 region has 15 residues. The V end was cut by 5 bases, the J end by 4 bases, with 18 bases between. CDR3: CASRPTRTDSYGYTF. CDR3 nucleotides: TGTGCCAGCAGACCGACTAGGACAGACTCCTATGGCTACACCTTC.

This clone turned up a few times. The CDR3 nucleotides read TGTGCCCGAGGACCCCGGAATGCCGGGGAGCTGTTTTTT. As protein: CARGPRNAGELFF. V gene TRBV30 combines with J gene TRBJ2-2, with D hard to call. Germline V lookup: CDR1 GTSNPN, CDR2 SVGIG (reference sequence). The CDR3 contains 13 residues. V shed 8 bases and J shed 6 bases, with 16 bases lying between them.

The chain couples TRBV19 to TRBJ1-1; D not certain. V lost 6 bases and J 3 bases, leaving 11 bases between the germline ends. From germline, CDR1 is LNHDA and CDR2 SQIVND (reference sequence). The CDR3 totals 13 residues. CDR3 region: CASSHRGYTEAFF. CDR3 coding DNA: TGTGCCAGTAGCCACAGAGGGTACACTGAAGCTTTCTTT. The whole variable domain, remainder taken from reference TRBV19 and TRBJ1-1, is DGGITQSPKYLFRKEGQNVTLSCEQNLNHDAMYWYRQDPGQGLRLIYYSQIVNDFQKGDIAEGYSVSREKKESFPLTVTSAQKNPTAFYLCASSHRGYTEAFFGQGTRLTVV.